This TCR beta chain appears in the sequencing data of a study of blood T cell repertoires in COVID-19. In the study overall: T cells, B-cell-depleted T cells, or PBMCs supplied cDNA or gDNA.

This clone has only one observation. Trimming shortened V by 0 bases and J by 4 bases, and 7 bases separated the two germline ends. This CDR3 comprises 14 residues. In germline, CDR1 is LGHNA, CDR2 YSLEER. Sequenced by immunoSEQ multiplex PCR; TCRdb stores in-frame clones only, minus some. The data show about 99,000 clones, around nine tenths seen once. The chain employs TRBV4-3 and TRBJ1-3; D is unclear. The sample comprised peripheral blood. This clonotype was obtained from a human donor in a cohort sampled during active COVID-19. The CDR3 reads CASSQDTYGNTIYF. The CDR3 DNA sequence: TGCGCCAGCAGCCAAGATACTTACGGAAACACCATATATTTT.